The present T cell receptor beta chain was sequenced within a study of T cells of healthy individuals. Germline-derived CDR1 and CDR2 are SEHNR and FQNEAQ (reference sequence). CDR3 size: 16 residues. With 2 bases clipped from V and 3 bases from J, the junction kept 8 bases outside the gene matches. TCRdb recomputed calls from the 5' RACE reads with MiXCR, one row per CDR3 protein. The repertoire holds about 82,000 distinct CDR3 sequences, with around 5.1% as singletons. This rearrangement joins TRBV7-9 to TRBJ1-1, with 8 positions matching TRBD1. The sequence derives from a female donor in good health. DNA of the CDR3: TGTGCCAGCAGCTTACAGGACAGGGTAGGGTACACTGAAGCTTTCTTT. It translates to CASSLQDRVGYTEAFF.